The 30 T cell receptor beta chains below were found in one sample sequenced in a study of T cells in tuberculosis. Sequencing was performed with immunoSEQ multiplex PCR; in TCRdb, only in-frame clones are kept and a portion is missing. The table includes tens of thousands of clones, more than 75% detected once. Cells were sorted from thawed PBMC rested overnight and stained with GMM-loaded CD1B tetramer, viability dye and anti-CD3. The lipid loaded on the CD1B tetramers was C32 glucose monomycolate from Rhodococcus equi. Material: CD1b-GMM tetramer-negative cells sorted from PBMCs. The receptors stem from an adult woman with latent tuberculosis.

The rearrangement links TRBV20-1 to TRBJ1-3; D gene unclear. Germline CDR1 reads DFQATT; CDR2 reads SNEGSKA (reference sequence). Trimming left V 6 bases short and J 7 bases short, with 10 bases between. The CDR3 is 11 amino acids. The DNA of the CDR3 is TGCAGTGCCGGAAGGAGTAACACCATATATTTT. Its protein product is CSAGRSNTIYF.

The chain combines TRBV5-8 with TRBJ2-2, with D perhaps TRBD2 (5 bases). Germline V lookup: CDR1 SGHTS, CDR2 YDEGEE. This CDR3 region has 16 residues. Trimming left V 4 bases short and J 4 bases short, with 17 bases between. In nucleotides, the CDR3 is TGTGCCAGCAGCCCAGGACGGGGTTCGGGCACCGGGGAGCTGTTTTTT. It specifies CASSPGRGSGTGELFF.

The chain is built from TRBV5-4 and TRBJ2-7; perhaps TRBD2 as D (6 bases). The CDR3 contains 15 residues. CDR1 and CDR2 from the germline V gene are SGHNT and YYREEE (reference sequence). V was cut by 4 bases and J by 0 bases, with 14 bases left in between. DNA for the CDR3: TGTGCCAGCAGCCGGGAACGGGGGAGCTCCTACGAGCAGTACTTC. Amino acids: CASSRERGSSYEQYF. Full variable domain (missing parts from reference TRBV5-4 and TRBJ2-7): ETGVTQSPTHLIKTRGQQVTLRCSSQSGHNTVSWYQQALGQGPQFIFQYYREEENGRGNFPPRFSGLQFPNYSSELNVNALELDDSALYLCASSRERGSSYEQYFGPGTRLTVT.

This clone was seen only a few times. The chain joins TRBV6-5 to TRBJ2-1; a weak D match, TRBD2 (6 bases). This CDR3 region has 15 residues. V lost 5 bases and J lost 2, with 13 bases in between. Germline lookup yields CDR1 MNHEY and CDR2 SVGAGI. Here the CDR3 reads CASSGAGGPYNEQFF. Here the CDR3 DNA reads TGTGCCAGCAGTGGGGCCGGAGGGCCCTACAATGAGCAGTTCTTC.

J is TRBJ2-5 and V is TRBV7-2, with D possibly matching TRBD2 (7 bases). CDR3 length: 16 residues. CDR1 is SGHTA and CDR2 is FQGNSA in the germline V gene. V lost 1 base and J 11 bases, leaving 23 bases between the germline ends. The CDR3 nucleotides read TGTGCCAGCAGCTTAGTGGAGGGGGGAGGGTATCGTAGTCAGTACTTC. Amino acid sequence: CASSLVEGGGYRSQYF.

In DNA, the CDR3 is TGTGCCAGCAGCTTGGGTGCAGGGATACACTATGGCTACACCTTC. This translates into CASSLGAGIHYGYTF. The J gene is TRBJ1-2, the V gene TRBV5-4; a possible D gene is TRBD1 (5 bases). The CDR3 length is 15 residues. Germline V CDR1 and CDR2: SGHNT, YYREEE (reference sequence). Trimming shortened V by 0 bases and J by 3 bases, and 12 bases separated the two germline ends.

This clone appeared a few times. V usage is TRBV6-6 and J usage is TRBJ1-1; D is ambiguous. Trimming pared 6 bases from V and 1 base from J, leaving 6 bases between. Germline V gives CDR1 MNHNY, CDR2 SVGAGI (reference sequence). CDR3 size: 12 residues. CDR3: CASSRGNTEAFF. CDR3 DNA sequence: TGTGCCAGCAGCCGGGGGAACACTGAAGCTTTCTTT.

This clone has only one observation. The chain employs TRBV28 and TRBJ1-5, with 10 bases matching TRBD1. Per the germline V gene, CDR1 is MDHEN and CDR2 is SYDVKM. CDR3 size: 14 residues. V lost 5 bases and J lost 6; bases outside the gene matches: 4. CDR3 sequence (DNA): TGTGCCAGCAGTCCCGGGACAGGGGTTCAGCCCCAGCATTTT. This codes for CASSPGTGVQPQHF.

This clone was counted only a few times. The gene calls are TRBV5-6 and TRBJ1-2; weak D call: TRBD1 (6 bases). With 4 bases removed from V and 6 bases from J, the gap between germline ends came to 22 bases. CDR1 SGHDT and CDR2 YYEEEE come from the germline V gene. The CDR3 is made up of 16 amino acids. The CDR3: CASSLWGTTYFNGYTF. The DNA of the CDR3 is TGTGCCAGCAGCCTCTGGGGGACAACGTACTTTAATGGCTACACCTTC.

This chain uses TRBV5-1 with TRBJ2-1; no definite D call. The ends were cut back, 4 bases at V and 6 bases at J, with 8 bases in the middle. From germline, CDR1 is SGHRS and CDR2 YFSETQ. There are 12 residues in the CDR3. In DNA, the CDR3 is TGCGCCAGCAGCAGTCTCGGCAATGAGCAGTTCTTC. Translation: CASSSLGNEQFF. Full variable domain (remainder filled in from reference TRBV5-1 and TRBJ2-1): KAGVTQTPRYLIKTRGQQVTLSCSPISGHRSVSWYQQTPGQGLQFLFEYFSETQRNKGNFPGRFSGRQFSNSRSEMNVSTLELGDSALYLCASSSLGNEQFFGPGTRLTVL.

The J gene is TRBJ2-1, the V gene TRBV7-8, with 10 nucleotides matching TRBD1. V gave up 2 bases and J gave up 4 bases; unmatched junction bases: 2. This CDR3 has 15 amino acids. CDR1 is SGHVS, CDR2 FQNEAQ, per germline. The CDR3 loop reads CASSLSGQGYNEQFF. CDR3 coding DNA: TGTGCCAGCAGCTTATCGGGACAGGGGTACAATGAGCAGTTCTTC. Looking up the rest from reference TRBV7-8 and TRBJ2-1 gives the full variable domain: GAGVSQSPRYKVAKRGQDVALRCDPISGHVSLFWYQQALGQGPEFLTYFQNEAQLDKSGLPSDRFFAERPEGSVSTLKIQRTQQEDSAVYLCASSLSGQGYNEQFFGPGTRLTVL.

J is TRBJ1-5 and V is TRBV27, with D uncertain. The germline V and J ends were trimmed by 4 bases and 6 bases, with 10 bases remaining between them. From germline, CDR1 is MNHEY and CDR2 SMNVEV (reference sequence). CDR3 length equals 13 residues. In DNA form, the CDR3 reads TGTGCCAGCAGTTATGACACGAGTCAGCCCCAGCATTTT. It translates to CASSYDTSQPQHF.

This clone was seen a single time. The chain uses TRBV18 and TRBJ1-3; TRBD1 might be the D (5 bases). V lost 3 bases and J lost 1, with 10 bases in between. Germline V CDR1 and CDR2: KGHSH, LQKENI. CDR3 length equals 15 residues. The CDR3 is CASSPLAGSGNTIYF. The CDR3 DNA reads as TGTGCCAGCTCACCCTTGGCAGGGTCTGGAAACACCATATATTTT.

The chain is built from TRBV5-6 and TRBJ1-2; D is possibly TRBD1 (5 bases). The CDR3 is 14 amino acids. Germline CDR1 reads SGHDT; CDR2 reads YYEEEE. The germline V and J ends were trimmed by 2 bases and 10 bases, with 18 bases remaining between them. The CDR3 DNA reads as TGTGCCAGCAGCTTTGGCCTAAAGGACATCCCCTACACCTTC. This gives the protein CASSFGLKDIPYTF.

The chain carries TRBV11-2 and TRBJ1-3; D ambiguous. The CDR3 is made up of 11 amino acids. Trimming left V 8 bases short and J 10 bases short, with 12 bases between. The germline gives CDR1 SGHAT, CDR2 FQNNGV. The CDR3 nucleotides read TGTGCCAGCCTCTCAGGCACAACCATATATTTT. This sequence encodes CASLSGTTIYF.

As for this clone: Distinct nucleotide sequences in the sample also encode this CDR3. V usage is TRBV19 and J usage is TRBJ2-5; 9 nucleotides align to TRBD1. J gave up 0 bases and V 3 bases, and 14 bases lay outside the gene matches. Germline assignment: CDR1 LNHDA and CDR2 SQIVND (reference sequence). This CDR3 spans 19 amino acids. CDR3: CASSIGTGPLISYQETQYF. CDR3 DNA sequence: TGTGCCAGTAGTATTGGGACAGGGCCCCTCATCTCGTACCAAGAGACCCAGTACTTC.

This clone was recorded only once. V gene TRBV5-4 combines with J gene TRBJ2-2; D perhaps matches TRBD2 (5 bases). In germline, CDR1 is SGHNT, CDR2 YYREEE (reference sequence). With 0 bases removed from V and 5 bases from J, the gap between germline ends came to 14 bases. This CDR3 has 16 amino acids. CDR3 sequence reads: CASSLAHPTGTGELFF. In DNA, the CDR3 is TGTGCCAGCAGCTTGGCACATCCTACGGGGACCGGGGAGCTGTTTTTT.

Turning to this clone: One junction end does not reproduce the germline sequence, and a read error may be involved. The CDR3 DNA reads TGTGTCAGCAGCTTAGAGGGGACAGGGGGATGGGGCTACACCTTC. Protein product: CVSSLEGTGGWGYTF. The chain uses TRBV7-8 and TRBJ1-2; 11 bases line up with TRBD1. Germline CDR1 SGHVS, CDR2 FQNEAQ. The CDR3 runs to 15 residues.

The genes are TRBV30 and TRBJ2-2; D remains unclear. This CDR3 has 12 amino acids. V lost 1 base and J lost 6, with 6 bases in between. Germline V CDR1 and CDR2: GTSNPN, SVGIG (reference sequence). The CDR3 bases are TGTGCCTGGAGTGCCTCCGCCGGGGAGCTGTTTTTT. Protein product: CAWSASAGELFF.

The chain carries TRBV4-1 and TRBJ1-1; the match to TRBD1 covers 8 bases. The V segment lost 1 base and the J segment 6 bases; nucleotides outside the gene matches: 7. The CDR3 loop spans 15 amino acids. Germline V CDR1 and CDR2: MGHRA, YSYEKL. CDR3: CASSQGPQGAPEAFF. CDR3 coding DNA: TGCGCCAGCAGCCAAGGACCTCAGGGGGCCCCTGAAGCTTTCTTT.

The chain combines TRBV4-2 with TRBJ2-3; 15 bases are shared with TRBD2. Germline loops: CDR1 LGHNA, CDR2 YNFKEQ. This CDR3 has 19 residues. The V and J ends lost 3 bases and 3 bases, in that order; junction bases with no gene match: 10. Here the CDR3 DNA reads TGTGCCAGCAGCCAGCGGACTAGCGGGGGGGGAGGGGTAACAGATACGCAGTATTTT. Translation: CASSQRTSGGGGVTDTQYF.

The chain joins TRBV10-3 to TRBJ1-1; no definite D call. V lost 0 bases to trimming and J lost 6 bases, with 11 bases between them. Germline CDR1 ENHRY, CDR2 SYGVKD. This CDR3 is 14 amino acids long. The chain's CDR3 is CAISESGALPEAFF. Written as DNA, the CDR3 is TGTGCCATCAGTGAGTCGGGCGCATTACCTGAAGCTTTCTTT.

The gene calls are TRBV4-1 and TRBJ2-5, with no clear D. This CDR3 contains 15 residues. CDR1 and CDR2 (germline): MGHRA, YSYEKL. V shed 0 bases and J shed 2 bases, with 10 bases lying between them. The CDR3 spells CASSQDIAVQETQYF. CDR3 nucleotides: TGCGCCAGCAGCCAAGATATTGCGGTACAAGAGACCCAGTACTTC.

This CDR3 reads CASMGGEETQYF. Written as DNA, the CDR3 is TGTGCCAGCATGGGCGGGGAAGAGACCCAGTACTTC. This rearrangement joins TRBV2 to TRBJ2-5; tentative D call: TRBD2 (6 bases). CDR1 is SNHLY, CDR2 FYNNEI, per germline. V was cut by 7 bases and J by 3 bases, with 9 bases left in between. The CDR3 loop spans 12 amino acids.

J is TRBJ2-3 and V is TRBV18; 8 bases align to TRBD2. Germline loops: CDR1 KGHSH, CDR2 LQKENI. The CDR3 extends over 15 amino acids. With V trimmed by 3 bases and J by 5 bases, 7 bases remained unmatched. CDR3 in DNA: TGTGCCAGCTCACCCCCTCGGCGGGGGGTAGATACGCAGTATTTT. It is translated as CASSPPRRGVDTQYF.

The rearrangement uses TRBV4-1 and TRBJ1-6; 10 positions agree with TRBD1. CDR1 and CDR2 (germline): MGHRA, YSYEKL. Unmatched junction bases numbered 7, after V lost 0 bases and J lost 11 bases. This CDR3 is 16 amino acids long. This chain's CDR3 is CASSQDPGQGRPPLHF. CDR3 nucleotides: TGCGCCAGCAGCCAAGATCCGGGACAGGGGCGTCCACCCCTCCACTTT.

The rearrangement joins TRBV28 to TRBJ2-5; 7 bases map to TRBD1. The CDR3 runs to 14 residues. Germline V lookup: CDR1 MDHEN, CDR2 SYDVKM. Trimming at V came to 6 bases and at J to 4 bases, leaving 8 bases not matched to a gene. DNA for the CDR3: TGTGCCAGCAGGGCCACAGGGGCCGCAGAGACCCAGTACTTC. Its translation is CASRATGAAETQYF.

This rearrangement joins TRBV2 to TRBJ1-3, with TRBD1 identical over 7 bases. The germline V gene encodes CDR1 SNHLY and CDR2 FYNNEI. The length of the CDR3 is 15 residues. The V segment lost 6 bases and the J segment 0 bases; nucleotides outside the gene matches: 5. In nucleotides, the CDR3 is TGTGCCAGCAGCACTAGGACAGGCTCTGGAAACACCATATATTTT. This translates into CASSTRTGSGNTIYF.

The gene calls are TRBV19 and TRBJ2-2; TRBD2 is a possible D gene (6 bases). CDR1 and CDR2 (germline): LNHDA, SQIVND (reference sequence). This CDR3 spans 15 amino acids. The V and J ends lost 7 bases and 4 bases respectively, with 16 bases between them. CDR3 in amino acids: CASTAGGSGTGELFF. In nucleotides, the CDR3 is TGTGCCAGTACCGCCGGGGGTTCAGGCACCGGGGAGCTGTTTTTT.

V is TRBV15 and J is TRBJ1-6, with TRBD1 matching over 10 bases. With 2 bases clipped from V and 4 bases from J, the junction kept 8 bases outside the gene matches. CDR3 length equals 18 residues. CDR1 and CDR2 from the germline V gene are LNHNV and YYDKDF (reference sequence). CDR3 sequence (DNA): TGTGCCACCAGCAGAAGACCCGGGACAGGGGCGTATAATTCACCCCTCCACTTT. Its protein is CATSRRPGTGAYNSPLHF.